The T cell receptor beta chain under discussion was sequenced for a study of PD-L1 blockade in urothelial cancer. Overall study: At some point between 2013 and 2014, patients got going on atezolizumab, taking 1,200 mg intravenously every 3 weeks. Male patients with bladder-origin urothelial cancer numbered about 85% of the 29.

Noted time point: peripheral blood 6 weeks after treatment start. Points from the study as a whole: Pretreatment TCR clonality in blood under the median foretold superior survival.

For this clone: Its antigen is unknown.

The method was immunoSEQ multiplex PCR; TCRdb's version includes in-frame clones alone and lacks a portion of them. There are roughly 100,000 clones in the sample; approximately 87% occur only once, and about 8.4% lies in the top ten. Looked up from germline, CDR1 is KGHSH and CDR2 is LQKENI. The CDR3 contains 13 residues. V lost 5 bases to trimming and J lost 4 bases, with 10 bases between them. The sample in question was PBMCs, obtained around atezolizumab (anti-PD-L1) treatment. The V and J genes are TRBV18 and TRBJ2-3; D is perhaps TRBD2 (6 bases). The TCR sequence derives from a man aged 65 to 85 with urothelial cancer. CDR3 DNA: TGTGCCAGCTCAAAACTAGCAGCAGATACGCAGTATTTT. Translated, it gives CASSKLAADTQYF. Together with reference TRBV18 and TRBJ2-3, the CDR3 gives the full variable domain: NAGVMQNPRHLVRRRGQEARLRCSPMKGHSHVYWYRQLPEEGLKFMVYLQKENIIDESGMPKERFSAEFPKEGPSILRIQQVVRGDSAAYFCASSKLAADTQYFGPGTRLTVL.